The 9 T cell receptor beta chains below come from one sample, sequenced in a study of T-cell reconstitution after alpha-beta-depleted transplantation in children. Preparation of the TCRbeta library used unique molecular identifiers. TCRdb fed the PCR reads into MiXCR, producing one record per CDR3 protein. The table shows fewer than 700,000 distinct CDR3 sequences, with 23% occurring only once. The sample here was PBMCs, mostly from graft donor cells, taken 360 days after TCRalphabeta/CD19-depleted stem cell transplant. All receptors come from a boy in the first two years of life who had a stem cell transplant for acute myeloid leukemia, so the T cells may come from the graft donor.

This clonotype was observed a few times. This rearrangement joins TRBV20-1 to TRBJ2-2, with no clear D. Trimming took off 3 bases at V and 2 bases at J, with 7 bases between the two ends. CDR1 is DFQATT, CDR2 SNEGSKA, per germline (reference sequence). There are 13 residues in the CDR3. The CDR3 protein is CSASRGNTGELFF. The CDR3 coding sequence is TGCAGTGCTAGCCGCGGAAACACCGGGGAGCTGTTTTTT.

V usage is TRBV13 and J usage is TRBJ1-4; 8 bases align to TRBD1. CDR1 and CDR2 from the germline V gene are PRHDT and FYEKMQ (reference sequence). After removal of 4 bases from V and 8 bases from J, the junction contained 12 bases not matched to a gene. The CDR3 runs 16 residues. The DNA for the CDR3 is TGTGCCAGCAGCTATTTCCGGGACAGGCCGTACGAAAAACTGTTTTTT. This codes for CASSYFRDRPYEKLFF.

The sample holds a few counts of this clonotype. V is TRBV12-5 and J is TRBJ2-1; TRBD1 aligns across 9 bases. CDR1 and CDR2 from the germline V gene are LGHNT and FRNRAP. The ends lost 1 base at V and 4 bases at J; junction bases unmatched: 2. The CDR3 has 15 amino acids. The CDR3: CASGLGQGGYNEQFF. As DNA, the CDR3 is TGTGCTAGTGGTTTGGGACAGGGGGGGTACAATGAGCAGTTCTTC. The whole variable domain, remainder taken from reference TRBV12-5 and TRBJ2-1, is DARVTQTPRHKVTEMGQEVTMRCQPILGHNTVFWYRQTMMQGLELLAYFRNRAPLDDSGMPKDRFSAEMPDATLATLKIQPSEPRDSAVYFCASGLGQGGYNEQFFGPGTRLTVL.

Many counts were recorded for this clonotype. The rearrangement uses TRBV29-1 and TRBJ2-2; D gene unclear. The length of the CDR3 is 14 residues. Trimming took off 4 bases at V and 0 bases at J, with 9 bases between the two ends. The germline V gene has CDR1 SQVTM and CDR2 ANQGSEA. The CDR3 bases are TGCAGCGTTGCTCTATCGACGAACACCGGGGAGCTGTTTTTT. Encoded protein: CSVALSTNTGELFF.

The V and J genes are TRBV20-1 and TRBJ2-1; TRBD1 aligns across 9 bases. J was trimmed by 6 bases and V by 3 bases; bases with no gene match: 3. Germline V CDR1 and CDR2: DFQATT, SNEGSKA (reference sequence). CDR3 size: 13 residues. CDR3 DNA sequence: TGCAGTGCTAGCCCGGACAGGGGCAATGAGCAGTTCTTC. Translated, it gives CSASPDRGNEQFF.

This clonotype was found many times. The V call is TRBV30, the J call TRBJ2-1; D might be TRBD2 (7 bases). Trimming removed 4 bases from V and 10 bases from J, with 20 bases in between. This CDR3 has 14 residues. Germline V gene data show CDR1 as GTSNPN and CDR2 as SVGIG (reference sequence). The CDR3: CAWTRGALAVEQFF. The DNA of the CDR3 is TGTGCCTGGACTCGGGGGGCTCTAGCGGTGGAGCAGTTCTTC.

V usage is TRBV4-1 and J usage is TRBJ2-1; weak D call: TRBD2 (5 bases). The V gene lost 2 bases and the J gene lost 8 bases, with 13 bases spanning the gap. The CDR3 is 14 residues long. Germline V gene sequence: CDR1 MGHRA, CDR2 YSYEKL. CDR3 sequence reads: CASSQRATGDEQFF. CDR3 sequence (DNA): TGCGCCAGCAGCCAACGGGCAACCGGGGATGAGCAGTTCTTC.

V gene TRBV6-1 combines with J gene TRBJ2-7, with 10 bases matching TRBD2. Germline V lookup: CDR1 MNHNS, CDR2 SASEGT. The CDR3 extends over 14 amino acids. V was clipped by 6 bases and J by 4 bases; unmatched bases: 6. This CDR3 reads CASRIAGGGYEQYV. The CDR3 DNA follows: TGTGCCAGCAGGATAGCGGGGGGCGGATACGAGCAGTACGTC.

The sample holds many counts of this clonotype. This rearrangement joins TRBV20-1 to TRBJ2-3; maybe TRBD1 (5 bases). The CDR3 runs to 13 residues. In germline, CDR1 is DFQATT, CDR2 SNEGSKA (reference sequence). V was shortened by 1 base and J by 3 bases, with 8 bases between the two germline ends. This CDR3 is CSARVQGTDTQYF. In nucleotides, the CDR3 is TGCAGTGCTAGAGTCCAGGGTACAGATACGCAGTATTTT.